This T cell receptor (beta chain) was profiled in a study of Tregs in tolerant kidney transplant recipients. General study results and limits: Biological reproducibility was not directly addressed, but technical replication error appeared minimal. Changing PCR primers prevented nucleotide comparison between some patients' samples.

Germline values: CDR1 SGHTA, CDR2 FQGTGA. The ends were cut back, 5 bases at V and 0 bases at J, with 9 bases in the middle. The CDR3 has 14 residues. A remark on this clone: Its antigen is undetermined.

Mixed chimerism was transient after nonmyeloablative marrow transplants from related graft donors. CD4+CD25+CD127- Tregs, CD4+CD25- non-Tregs, CD4 and CD8 cells were sorted. The method was immunoSEQ multiplex PCR; TCRdb's version includes in-frame clones alone and lacks a portion of them. The table includes 80,000 or so clones, more than 85% detected once. This chain connects TRBV7-3 to TRBJ2-3; possibly TRBD2 for D (5 bases). This TCR came from a human patient who received a combined kidney and bone marrow transplant. Some T cells may be the graft donor's. Sample: CD4+ T cells from blood (PBMCs), taken 24 months after the transplant. Here the CDR3 reads CASSPGVSTDTQYF. CDR3 DNA: TGTGCCAGCAGCCCCGGGGTTAGCACAGATACGCAGTATTTT.